These 20 T cell receptor beta chains were sequenced from one sample in a study of blood T cells in healthy people across ages. A sample-barcoded 5' primer and a J-beta primer mix were used in a second PCR of about 7 to 12 cycles. TCRdb analysed the 5' RACE reads with MiXCR anew, one entry per CDR3 protein. The profile shows hundreds of thousands of distinct CDR3 sequences, roughly 30% of them singletons. The sample comprised blood. Source of these receptors: a woman older than 75 in good health.

Note on this clonotype: It may be a read error: a sequence one base away is much more abundant. The V call is TRBV10-3, the J call TRBJ2-5, with a possible D match to TRBD1 (5 bases). The CDR3 is made up of 13 amino acids. Germline values: CDR1 ENHRY, CDR2 SYGVKD. V was pared by 7 bases and J by 11 bases, with 20 bases between. DNA of the CDR3: TGTGCCATCATCCCCGACAGTTACAATGAGCAGTACTTC. It encodes CAIIPDSYNEQYF.

This clonotype has ten or more counts. CDR3 loop: CASSLGGPGYTF. In nucleotides, the CDR3 is TGCGCCAGCAGCTTGGGGGGGCCTGGCTACACCTTC. The chain links TRBV5-1 to TRBJ1-2; maybe TRBD1 (6 bases). The CDR3 consists of 12 residues. V dropped 0 bases and J dropped 7 bases, with 7 bases sitting between them. Germline CDR1 and CDR2: SGHRS and YFSETQ. The full variable domain, completed using reference TRBV5-1 and TRBJ1-2, is KAGVTQTPRYLIKTRGQQVTLSCSPISGHRSVSWYQQTPGQGLQFLFEYFSETQRNKGNFPGRFSGRQFSNSRSEMNVSTLELGDSALYLCASSLGGPGYTFGSGTRLTVV.

The V and J genes are TRBV28 and TRBJ2-4; unclear D gene. The J call may not be correct, given that the DNA end is closer to TRBJ2-7. The CDR3 spans 13 residues. Germline V gene data show CDR1 as MDHEN and CDR2 as SYDVKM. In DNA, the CDR3 is TGTGCCAGCAGTTTTGTCTACCCCTACGAGCAGTACTTC. Amino acids: CASSFVYPYEQYF.

This clonotype came up many times. The chain couples TRBV3-1 to TRBJ1-4; D not certain. Trimming left V 2 bases short and J 7 bases short, with 11 bases between. The CDR3 spans 14 residues. CDR1 is LGHDT, CDR2 YNNKEL, per germline (reference sequence). Here the CDR3 DNA reads TGTGCCAGCAGCCAACTGCCCAGCGGTGAAAAACTGTTTTTT. Translated, it gives CASSQLPSGEKLFF.

In this sample, this clonotype turned up many times. This chain uses TRBV20-1 with TRBJ2-4, with 7 bases fitting TRBD1. Unmatched junction bases numbered 11, after V lost 3 bases and J lost 12 bases. This CDR3 spans 13 amino acids. CDR1 DFQATT and CDR2 SNEGSKA come from the germline V gene (reference sequence). The CDR3 reads CSASPPGTEGQYF. The CDR3 region has the DNA TGCAGTGCTAGCCCCCCCGGGACAGAGGGTCAGTACTTC.

The chain employs TRBV11-2 and TRBJ2-1; 12 positions agree with TRBD1. Germline V gene data show CDR1 as SGHAT and CDR2 as FQNNGV. This CDR3 comprises 15 residues. Germline trimming cut 4 bases from V and 10 bases from J; bases unmatched to any gene: 8. The CDR3 here is CASSSRDRGPYEQFF. CDR3 in DNA: TGTGCCAGCAGCTCCCGGGACAGGGGGCCCTACGAGCAGTTCTTC.

In regard to this clonotype: With a much larger clone just one base away, this may be a read error. The final CDR3 position lacks the conserved phenylalanine or tryptophan, pointing to a likely read error. The CDR3 DNA reads as TGCGCCAGCAGCTTGGGACAGGCCGTAGATACGCAGTATTTG. It codes for CASSLGQAVDTQYL. The chain joins TRBV5-1 to TRBJ2-3; possible D gene TRBD1, 6 bases. Looked up from germline, CDR1 is SGHRS and CDR2 is YFSETQ. This CDR3 is built from 14 residues. Trimming stripped 0 bases from V and 5 bases from J, with 10 bases between.

This clonotype was recorded many times. The V call is TRBV7-9, the J call TRBJ2-1, with 7 bases identical to TRBD1. V was clipped by 5 bases and J by 4 bases; unmatched bases: 8. The CDR3 runs to 15 residues. CDR1 is SEHNR, CDR2 FQNEAQ, per germline (reference sequence). CDR3 amino acids: CASSRRDRQYNEQFF. The CDR3 nucleotides are TGTGCCAGCAGCCGTAGGGACAGACAATACAATGAGCAGTTCTTC.

This clonotype was picked up a small number of times. A read error may explain this, as a much larger clone is one base away. The gene calls are TRBV29-1 and TRBJ1-2; D is unclear. The CDR3 runs 13 residues. The V and J ends lost 7 bases and 5 bases respectively, with 17 bases between them. Germline V gene sequence: CDR1 SQVTM, CDR2 ANQGSEA. CDR3 loop: CSAVRASGYGYTF. The CDR3 DNA is TGCAGCGCCGTGAGGGCATCCGGGTATGGCTACACCTTC.

This clonotype was observed at least ten times. Sequence at one end of the junction differs from germline and may be a read error. J is TRBJ1-4 and V is TRBV15; D gene ambiguous. The CDR3 contains 13 residues. Germline assignment: CDR1 LNHNV and CDR2 YYDKDF (reference sequence). The CDR3 is CATSRAGNEKLFF. The CDR3 DNA reads as TGTGCCACCAGCAGAGCGGGCAATGAGAAACTGTTTTTT. The full variable domain, completed using reference TRBV15 and TRBJ1-4, is DAMVIQNPRYQVTQFGKPVTLSCSQTLNHNVMYWYQQKSSQAPKLLFHYYDKDFNNEADTPDNFQSRRPNTSFCFLDIRSPGLGDTAMYLCATSRAGNEKLFFGSGTQLSVL.

This clonotype was observed many times. The chain carries TRBV3-1 and TRBJ1-1, with D unresolved. Germline V CDR1 and CDR2: LGHDT, YNNKEL (reference sequence). CDR3 length equals 15 residues. V lost 0 bases to trimming and J lost 2 bases, with 10 bases between them. The CDR3 DNA is TGTGCCAGCAGCCAAGATCGGGCCTTAAACACTGAAGCTTTCTTT. This codes for CASSQDRALNTEAFF.

This clonotype was counted a few times. The chain is built from TRBV29-1 and TRBJ2-1, with 9 bases identical to TRBD2. Judging by the DNA end, TRBJ2-7 fits better; the J call may be wrong. Germline V gene sequence: CDR1 SQVTM, CDR2 ANQGSEA. The CDR3 length is 14 residues. CDR3 bases: TGCAGCGTTCTAGCGGGGAGCTCCTGCAATGAGCAGTACTTC. Amino acids: CSVLAGSSCNEQYF.

As concerns this clonotype: With a much larger clone just one base away, this may be a read error. The V call is TRBV5-4, the J call TRBJ2-5; a possible D gene is TRBD2 (5 bases). The CDR3 extends over 14 amino acids. V was shortened by 4 bases and J by 3 bases, with 13 bases between the two germline ends. Germline V CDR1 and CDR2: SGHNT, YYREEE (reference sequence). The CDR3, as DNA: TGTGCCAGCAGCCCCGTGGAACTAGAAGAGACCCAGTACTTC. Translating it yields CASSPVELEETQYF.

In this sample, this clonotype turned up a few times. The J gene is TRBJ1-2, the V gene TRBV10-3; D possibly corresponds to TRBD1 (6 bases). This CDR3 has 16 residues. Trimming stripped 0 bases from V and 6 bases from J, with 17 bases between. Per germline, CDR1 ENHRY and CDR2 SYGVKD. The CDR3 DNA reads TGTGCCATCAGTGAGTCGACCTTGAGGGGGGGCCATGGCTACACCTTC. The encoded protein is CAISESTLRGGHGYTF.

In this sample, this clonotype turned up many times. The chain couples TRBV27 to TRBJ1-2; 8 positions agree with TRBD1. The CDR3 covers 13 residues. Germline values: CDR1 MNHEY, CDR2 SMNVEV (reference sequence). Losses at the gene ends were 6 bases for V and 5 bases for J; bases not matched to a gene: 5. The CDR3 DNA reads as TGTGCCAGCAGGGGGACAGGAGCTTATGGCTACACCTTC. Translated: CASRGTGAYGYTF.

The chain joins TRBV21-1 to TRBJ1-1; the table names TRBD1, a call not compared with the DNA. TRBV21-1 is reported as a pseudogene. The CDR3 has 16 residues. CDR3: CASSKERQRLNTEAFF. Written as DNA, the CDR3 is TGTGCCAGCAGCAAAGAGAGACAGAGGCTGAACACTGAAGCTTTCTTT.

Note on this clonotype: A much bigger clone sits one base away, suggesting this may be a read error. The rearrangement uses TRBV20-1 and TRBJ2-5, with D possibly being TRBD1 (6 bases). The CDR3 loop spans 15 amino acids. The V end was cut by 5 bases, the J end by 7 bases, with 23 bases between. The germline CDR1 and CDR2 sequences are DFQATT and SNEGSKA (reference sequence). CDR3 nucleotides: TGCAGTGCTGGTGTCGCAGGGGCTACTGGAGGGACCCAGTACTTC. This translates into CSAGVAGATGGTQYF.

V usage is TRBV10-3 and J usage is TRBJ1-1; D gene ambiguous. This CDR3 contains 13 residues. Germline-derived CDR1 and CDR2 are ENHRY and SYGVKD. V lost 11 bases and J 3 bases, leaving 16 bases between the germline ends. The CDR3 is CAAQFHADTEAFF. The CDR3 region has the DNA TGTGCCGCCCAGTTTCATGCGGACACTGAAGCTTTCTTT.

This clonotype was detected ten times or more. The V gene is TRBV6-6, the J gene TRBJ2-3; 10 bases match TRBD2. Germline V gene sequence: CDR1 MNHNY, CDR2 SVGAGI (reference sequence). V shed 6 bases, J shed 3 bases, and the junction held 6 bases outside the gene matches. The CDR3 loop spans 15 amino acids. As DNA, the CDR3 is TGTGCCAGCAGACGGGTAGCGGGGGGTACAGATACGCAGTATTTT. This codes for CASRRVAGGTDTQYF.

The V and J genes are TRBV5-1 and TRBJ2-2; possible D gene TRBD1, 6 bases. V was shortened by 0 bases and J by 3 bases, with 9 bases between the two germline ends. The CDR3 is 15 amino acids. Germline values: CDR1 SGHRS, CDR2 YFSETQ. The CDR3 protein is CASSLGGLYTGELFF. The CDR3 DNA reads as TGCGCCAGCAGCTTGGGGGGGCTATACACCGGGGAGCTGTTTTTT.